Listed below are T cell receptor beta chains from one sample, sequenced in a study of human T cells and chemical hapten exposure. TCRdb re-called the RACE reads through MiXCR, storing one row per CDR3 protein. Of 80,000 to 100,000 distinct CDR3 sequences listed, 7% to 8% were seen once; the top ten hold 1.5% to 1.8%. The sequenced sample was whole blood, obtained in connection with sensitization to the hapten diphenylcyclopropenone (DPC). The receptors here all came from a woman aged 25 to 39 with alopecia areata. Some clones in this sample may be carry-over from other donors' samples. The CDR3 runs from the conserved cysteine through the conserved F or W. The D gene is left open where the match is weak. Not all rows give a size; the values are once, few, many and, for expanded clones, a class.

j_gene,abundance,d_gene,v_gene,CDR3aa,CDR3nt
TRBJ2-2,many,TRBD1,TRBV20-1,CSAIGQGANGELFF,TGCAGTGCTATCGGACAGGGGGCGAACGGGGAGCTGTTTTTT
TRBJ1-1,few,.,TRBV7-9,CASSRLIAEAFF,TGTGCCAGCAGCCGGCTGATCGCTGAAGCTTTCTTT
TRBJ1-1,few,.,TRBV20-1,CSARDFSGAASMNTEAFF,TGCAGTGCTAGAGATTTTTCCGGGGCAGCCTCAATGAACACTGAAGCTTTCTTT
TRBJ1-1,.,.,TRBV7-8,CASSPIRDTLEAFF,TGTGCCAGCAGCCCAATCCGGGACACCCTTGAAGCTTTCTTT
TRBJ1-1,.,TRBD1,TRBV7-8,CASSFRDRMNTEAFF,TGTGCCAGCAGCTTCAGGGACAGGATGAACACTGAAGCTTTCTTT
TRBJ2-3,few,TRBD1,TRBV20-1,CSASVVGPGQGPDTQYF,TGCAGTGCTAGTGTTGTTGGCCCGGGACAGGGCCCAGATACGCAGTATTTT
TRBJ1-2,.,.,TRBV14,CASSQIGNYGYTF,TGTGCCAGCAGCCAAATCGGGAATTATGGCTACACCTTC
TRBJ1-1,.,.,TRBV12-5,CASASQLDTEAFF,TGTGCTAGTGCCTCACAGTTGGACACTGAAGCTTTCTTT
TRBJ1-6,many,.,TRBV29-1,CSVTVYNSPLHF,TGCAGCGTGACAGTCTATAATTCACCCCTCCACTTT
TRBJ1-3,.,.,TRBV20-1,CSARVTRIGGNTIYF,TGCAGTGCTAGAGTCACACGGATCGGGGGAAACACCATATATTTT
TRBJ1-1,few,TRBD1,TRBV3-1,CASIKGQGDTEAFF,TGTGCCAGCATCAAAGGACAGGGGGACACTGAAGCTTTCTTT
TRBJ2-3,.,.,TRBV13,CASSPLEGGASAPRDTQYF,TGTGCCAGCAGCCCGCTTGAGGGGGGGGCGTCCGCCCCGAGGGATACGCAGTATTTT
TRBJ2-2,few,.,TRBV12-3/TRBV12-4,CASSSERELFF,TGTGCCAGCAGTTCAGAGAGGGAGCTGTTTTTT
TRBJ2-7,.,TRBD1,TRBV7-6,CASSSPGTGDHEQYF,TGTGCCAGCAGCTCCCCCGGGACAGGGGACCACGAGCAGTACTTC
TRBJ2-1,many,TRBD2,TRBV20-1,CSARGLGAGETFSYNEQFF,TGCAGTGCCAGAGGGCTAGGAGCGGGGGAGACATTCTCCTACAATGAGCAGTTCTTC
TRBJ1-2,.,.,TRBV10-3,CAISENRGAGKAGNGYTF,TGTGCCATCAGTGAGAACCGGGGGGCAGGGAAGGCTGGAAATGGCTACACCTTC
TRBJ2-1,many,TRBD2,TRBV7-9,CASTPNKGLAGGNEQFF,TGTGCCAGTACTCCAAATAAGGGACTAGCGGGGGGCAATGAGCAGTTCTTC
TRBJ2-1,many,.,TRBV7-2,CASSFSPRNEQFF,TGTGCCAGCAGCTTCTCTCCCCGAAATGAGCAGTTCTTC
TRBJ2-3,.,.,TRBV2,CASQGPFYAGPTDTQYF,TGTGCCAGCCAAGGACCCTTTTATGCAGGGCCCACAGATACGCAGTATTTT
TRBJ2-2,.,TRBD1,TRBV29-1,CSALGQSTGELFF,TGCAGCGCCCTGGGACAGAGCACCGGGGAGCTGTTTTTT
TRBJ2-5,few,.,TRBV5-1,CASSFGLSYQETQYF,TGCGCCAGCAGCTTCGGACTCTCGTACCAAGAGACCCAGTACTTC
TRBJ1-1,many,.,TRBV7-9,CASSQEAGRRGTEAFF,TGTGCCAGCAGCCAGGAGGCAGGTCGACGTGGGACTGAAGCTTTCTTT
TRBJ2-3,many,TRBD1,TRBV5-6,CASSSPGQGADTQYF,TGTGCCAGCAGCTCTCCGGGACAGGGGGCAGATACGCAGTATTTT
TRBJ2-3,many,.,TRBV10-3,CAISESVLADTQYF,TGTGCCATCAGTGAGTCGGTTTTGGCAGATACGCAGTATTTT
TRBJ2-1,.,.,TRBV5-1,CASSLDFGPINEQFF,TGCGCCAGCAGCTTGGACTTCGGACCCATAAATGAGCAGTTCTTC
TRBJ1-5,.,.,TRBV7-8,CASSSPGTGYNQPQHF,TGTGCCAGCAGCTCGCCCGGGACGGGCTACAATCAGCCCCAGCATTTT
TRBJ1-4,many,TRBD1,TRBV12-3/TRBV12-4,CASSRDSYNEKLFF,TGTGCCAGCAGCCGGGACAGCTATAATGAAAAACTGTTTTTT
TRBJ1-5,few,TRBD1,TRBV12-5,CASGLGQGSNQPQHF,TGTGCTAGTGGTTTGGGACAGGGAAGCAATCAGCCCCAGCATTTT
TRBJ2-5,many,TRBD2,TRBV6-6,CASSGGLAGKSETQYF,TGTGCCAGCTCTGGGGGACTAGCGGGCAAGTCGGAGACCCAGTACTTC
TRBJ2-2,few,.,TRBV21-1,CASEGGPGFLGELFF,TGTGCCTCAGAAGGGGGGCCTGGGTTTTTAGGGGAGCTGTTTTTT
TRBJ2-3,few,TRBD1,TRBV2,CASKVGQGADTQYF,TGTGCCAGCAAAGTAGGCCAGGGGGCCGATACGCAGTATTTT
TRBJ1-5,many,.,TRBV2,CASSEVTGYQPQHF,TGTGCCAGCAGTGAAGTTACAGGGTATCAGCCCCAGCATTTT
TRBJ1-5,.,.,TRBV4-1,CASSQAMRVSNQPQHF,TGCGCCAGCAGCCAAGCCATGAGGGTTAGCAATCAGCCCCAGCATTTT